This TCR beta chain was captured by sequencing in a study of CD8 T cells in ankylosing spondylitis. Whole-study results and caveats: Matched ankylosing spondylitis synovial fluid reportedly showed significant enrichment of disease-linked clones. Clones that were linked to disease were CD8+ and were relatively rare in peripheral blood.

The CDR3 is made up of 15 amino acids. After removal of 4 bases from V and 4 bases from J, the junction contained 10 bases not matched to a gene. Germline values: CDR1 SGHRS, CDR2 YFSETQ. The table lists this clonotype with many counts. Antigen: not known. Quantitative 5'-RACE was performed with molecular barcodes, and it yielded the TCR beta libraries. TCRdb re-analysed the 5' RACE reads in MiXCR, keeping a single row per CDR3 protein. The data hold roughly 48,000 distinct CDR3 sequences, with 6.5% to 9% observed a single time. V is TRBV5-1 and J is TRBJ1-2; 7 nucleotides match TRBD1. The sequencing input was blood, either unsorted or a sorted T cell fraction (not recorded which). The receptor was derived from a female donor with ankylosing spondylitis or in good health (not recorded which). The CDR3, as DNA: TGCGCCAGCAGCCCCTCGGGGGGGACAGTCTATGGCTACACCTTC. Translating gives CASSPSGGTVYGYTF.